This TCR beta chain emerged from a study of cytomegalovirus exposure and HLA in healthy donors (dated by TCRdb to between 2016 and 2019). Background for the entire study: An earlier analysis of 587 of the donors reported approximately 300 Gb of sequence data and roughly 120 million unique TCR beta sequences obtained from about 179 million T cells. An early release that covered roughly 600 HLA-typed donors contained about 300 gigabases of sequencing data and 80 million or so unique TCR sequences. Of the roughly 400 genotyped donors, approximately 80% fell in the genetic ancestry cluster associated with self-reported Caucasian donors. The aim of the study was to test whether cataloging public T cell receptors could identify signatures of past pathogen exposure. Using immunosequencing, the study profiled T cell repertoires from about 610 subjects and related those repertoires to cytomegalovirus serostatus. Along with the roughly 670-subject first cohort, a separate validation cohort of over a hundred different subjects was used. High-throughput TCR immunosequencing, statistical association of individual TCRs with disease status, and machine learning were combined to predict cytomegalovirus infection status. To study patterns of TCR occurrence, a later analysis re-analyzed previously published TCR beta repertoires from several hundred donors and added high-resolution HLA genotyping. The later analysis used no new phenotypic data to find candidate immune exposures, relying instead on TCR beta sequences and their occurrence across donors. An earlier analysis of 587 of the donors applied high-throughput TCR beta sequencing to assess whether each TCR beta V gene segment acted as functional or pseudogenic. Donor age, sex, ethnicity and CMV serostatus were collected together with the repertoire data. Genome-wide SNP genotypes for about three fifths of the roughly 670 donors were used in a later genetic analysis, which treated that subset as a discovery cohort. All discovery cohort repertoires had been generated using a single sequencing platform. Class I and class II HLA loci were covered by the typing at four-digit resolution. The number of typed donors differed by locus: 629-630 for A, B, C, DRB1 and DQB1; 522 for DQA1; roughly 600 for DPA1; and some 470 for DPB1. Roughly five DR-DQ haplotypes were treated as single units for association and clustering because of strong linkage in the cohort. Across approximately 420 genotyped donors of the cohort, an average of about 250,000 unique TCR beta nucleotide sequences per donor were sequenced, and 15% to 20% of those sequences were non-productive. Broader findings and caveats from the paper: Correlated functional status among segregating V segments might be attributable to linkage disequilibrium, but an unknown experimental factor could not be ruled out. In a later genetic analysis, a missense DCLRE1C variant was associated with V-gene and J-gene trimming of TCR beta chains, and the association was replicated in an independent cohort. The authors suggested that the approach could potentially be generalized to other disease states and immunological phenotypes. In a later analysis, HLA-associated TCR beta chains showed more clonal expansion and lower generation probabilities than non-associated chains that were equally common. In vitro tests confirmed that three of the cytomegalovirus-associated TCR beta chains recognize cytomegalovirus antigens. Immune exposure information for the cohort was limited to CMV serostatus. Only TCR beta chains were sequenced in this cohort, and the absence of alpha or paired-chain data limited detectable features. Across donors, most TCR sequences were observed very rarely, whereas some public TCRs were present in many individuals. Specific HLA alleles were associated with 18,000 or so TCR beta sequences at a false discovery rate of 0.05 in a later analysis. According to a later genetic analysis, donors in an Asian-associated ancestry cluster had fewer N-insertions in productive TCRs than the approximately 700-donor mean. In an earlier analysis of under 600 of the donors, most TCR beta V segments were observed in productive rearrangements about 90% or about 30% of the time, broadly matching IMGT annotations. In a later analysis, the rate of TCR association differed among HLA loci, with DRB1 alleles having the most associated TCRs and HLA-C alleles having the fewest. The earlier analysis of 450 to 700 of the donors excluded seventeen rarely observed V segments, including chromosome 9 orphons, because counts were too low. The classifier was reported to diagnose cytomegalovirus status with high specificity and sensitivity in both the original cohort and the validation cohort. A later analysis reported that several top co-occurrence clusters appeared linked to parvovirus B19, influenza, CMV and Epstein-Barr virus. In a later analysis, most CMV-associated TCR beta chains were found to appear HLA-restricted, with HLA associations seemingly driven largely by CMV exposure. Sequencing depth was assumed to be roughly uniform across donors in the presence/absence analyses, though that assumption may not hold. A further reported finding was that TCR beta sequences accurately predicted the HLA-A and HLA-B alleles for most subjects in the first cohort. When HLA alleles, especially DR and DQ, strongly co-occurred, attributing TCR associations to individual alleles was difficult. Because HLA typing was unavailable for some donors at each locus, only the typed subset was used in association tests. The sequencing pipeline was judged likely to have produced a cluster of highly shared sequence variants as a technical artifact. Some IMGT-functional V segments, including TRBV6-2 and TRBV6-3, could not be distinguished by the 87-base-pair reads and were therefore excluded. A total of about 180 TCR beta chains were listed by the study as associated with cytomegalovirus.

Receptor libraries were prepared by the immunoSEQ multiplex PCR assay. The multiplex PCR relied on a mix of 60 forward primers for TCR Vbeta segments and 13 reverse primers for TCR Jbeta segments. The CDR3 region of rearranged TCR beta genes was amplified from genomic DNA with a multiplex PCR assay. Amplified TCR beta libraries were sequenced as 87-base-pair reads on the Illumina HiSeq System. The original methods were these. A later analysis counted about 80 million unique TCR beta chains across the 666 repertoires, and around 12 million of these chains were shared by at least two donors. Raw reads were error-corrected and collapsed into unique sequences with a nearest-neighbor algorithm that merged closely related sequences to remove PCR and sequencing errors. V, D and J gene segments were assigned by aligning CDR3 sequences to IMGT reference sequences. For a sequence to be retained, a match of at least six nucleotides was required to both a V gene segment and a J gene segment. A rearrangement counted as productive if the CDR3 had no stop codons and remained in frame with V and J, and every other rearrangement counted as non-productive. CDR3 was defined according to IMGT convention as the region running from the second conserved V-encoded cysteine to the conserved J-encoded phenylalanine. The earlier analysis of more than 450 of the donors excluded sequences that lacked an unambiguous match to a single V gene segment. An earlier analysis of 500 to 700 of the donors classified V segments as functional when productive rearrangements were above 56.7% and as segregating when the standard deviation between donors was above 5%. A statistical classification framework was developed to diagnose cytomegalovirus status using the catalog of TCR beta chain sequences. In a later analysis, TCR nucleotide sequences were compared against IMGT/GENE-DB human TR gene sequences so that V and J genes could be assigned. In a later analysis, CDR3 sequences and most-parsimonious VDJ recombination scenarios were assigned using the TCRdist pipeline. A later analysis defined each TCR beta chain by its CDR3 amino acid sequence plus V-gene family, and excluded reads lacking a unique V-gene family. As a way to deal with suspected cross-contamination and a sequencing artifact, a later analysis dropped 450 to 700 nucleotide sequences that were highly shared and had low generation probability. A later analysis calculated a clonal expansion index for each public chain from normalized within-repertoire ranks of inferred template counts. Generation probabilities in a later analysis came from a VDJ recombination model fitted to out-of-frame rearrangements, and those results were checked against IGoR. A later analysis scored TCR-TCR, TCR-HLA and TCR-CMV co-occurrence with hypergeometric tests, applying a repertoire-size bias correction to TCR pairs. False discovery rates were estimated in a later analysis by permuting HLA or CMV assignments 20 times. In a later analysis, co-occurring TCRs were grouped using DBSCAN, and TCRdist sequence similarity was added for clustering within HLA-allele-positive subsets. Repertoires with fewer than 30,000 or more than 120,000 public chains were left out of co-occurrence clustering, as were roughly five repertoires with anomalous nucleotide sharing. The source is immuneACCESS, and TCRdb retained only in-frame sequences with V and J called. Part of the clones is not carried over; for the studies checked, unresolved V genes explain less than half of this, and the remainder is unexplained. V and J calls and clone size follow that table, whereas D and trimming were derived from the DNA. In this sample's table one finds roughly 120,000 clones. Roughly 6.6% of the sample belongs to the ten largest clones.

The cohort comprised hundreds of healthy bone marrow donors. At the time of sampling, every cohort member was nominally healthy, though immune exposures that went unrecorded were likely present. The donor was CMV seropositive and was included in the group of 289 seropositive cohort members. A peripheral blood sample was collected from each donor, and TCR beta sequencing was performed on peripheral blood mononuclear cells. Genomic DNA was extracted from the blood cell samples with the Qiagen DNeasy Blood Extraction Kit. Sequences MNHEY (CDR1) and SMNVEV (CDR2) are obtained from the germline V gene (reference sequence). V ends up 2 bases short and J 0 bases short, with an unmatched junction base count of 5. The CDR3 goes from the cysteine to the phenylalanine over 16 residues. The entry retains the CDR3 DNA only, 48 bases that are in frame from base 1. To note about this clone: Its antigen is not yet known.

The chain is assembled from TRBV27 and TRBJ2-7; 9 central bases correspond to TRBD1. This clonotype was obtained from a man aged 35 to 55 in good health and CMV-seropositive. Sequencing input: PBMCs. The CDR3 region reads CASSLIGTGSSYEQYF. The nucleotide sequence reads TGTGCCAGCAGTTTAATAGGGACAGGGAGCTCCTACGAGCAGTACTTC.